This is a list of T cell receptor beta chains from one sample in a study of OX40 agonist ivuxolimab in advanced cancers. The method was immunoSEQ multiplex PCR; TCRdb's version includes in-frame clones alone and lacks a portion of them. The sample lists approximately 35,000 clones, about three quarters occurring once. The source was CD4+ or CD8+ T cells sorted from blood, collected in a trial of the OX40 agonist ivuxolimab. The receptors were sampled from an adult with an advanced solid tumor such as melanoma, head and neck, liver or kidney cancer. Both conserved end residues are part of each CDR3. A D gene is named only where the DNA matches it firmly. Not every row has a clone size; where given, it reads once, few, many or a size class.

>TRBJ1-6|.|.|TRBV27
CASSFGNSPLHF
TGTGCCAGCAGTTTTGGAAATTCACCCCTCCACTTT
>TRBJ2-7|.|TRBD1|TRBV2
CASSARTGAHEQYF
TGTGCCAGCAGTGCCCGGACAGGGGCTCACGAGCAGTACTTC
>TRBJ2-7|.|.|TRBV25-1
CASSDRSYEQYF
TGTGCCAGCAGTGACCGCTCCTACGAGCAGTACTTC
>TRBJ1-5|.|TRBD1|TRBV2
CASSPDRGNQPQHF
TGTGCCAGCAGTCCCGACAGGGGCAATCAGCCCCAGCATTTT
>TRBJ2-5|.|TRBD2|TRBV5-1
CASSLASGGAETQYF
TGCGCCAGCAGCTTAGCTAGCGGGGGGGCGGAGACCCAGTACTTC
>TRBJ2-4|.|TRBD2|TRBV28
CASSAGGRSKNIQYF
TGTGCCAGCAGTGCGGGGGGGAGGTCCAAAAACATTCAGTACTTC
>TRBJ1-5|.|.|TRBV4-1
CASSQDSSNQPQHF
TGCGCCAGCAGCCAGGACAGTAGCAATCAGCCCCAGCATTTT
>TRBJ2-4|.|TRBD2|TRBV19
CASSIFGGGAIYIQYF
TGTGCCAGTAGTATATTTGGCGGGGGGGCCATTTACATTCAGTACTTC
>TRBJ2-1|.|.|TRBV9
CASSPIRGGQGDEQFF
TGTGCCAGCAGCCCCATCCGGGGGGGACAGGGAGATGAGCAGTTCTTC
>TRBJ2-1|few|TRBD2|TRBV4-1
CASSFAPGGGSYNEQFF
TGCGCCAGCAGCTTCGCCCCTGGCGGGGGAAGCTACAATGAGCAGTTCTTC
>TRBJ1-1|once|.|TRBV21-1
CASSKRSAQGAGTEAFF
TGTGCCAGCAGCAAAAGGTCAGCGCAGGGGGCCGGCACTGAAGCTTTCTTT
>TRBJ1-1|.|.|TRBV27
CASSLYWENTEAFF
TGTGCCAGCAGTTTATACTGGGAAAACACTGAAGCTTTCTTT
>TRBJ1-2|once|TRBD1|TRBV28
CASSLPGQGLYGYTF
TGTGCCAGCAGCCTGCCGGGACAGGGGTTATATGGCTACACCTTC
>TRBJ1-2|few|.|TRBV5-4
CASSFWGAYGYTF
TGTGCCAGCAGCTTTTGGGGCGCCTATGGCTACACCTTC
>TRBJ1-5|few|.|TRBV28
CATKGGLLNQPQHF
TGTGCCACCAAGGGGGGCCTACTCAATCAGCCCCAGCATTTT
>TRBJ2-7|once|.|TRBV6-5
CASSSGRGQGAYEQYF
TGTGCCAGCAGTTCGGGGAGGGGGCAGGGAGCCTACGAGCAGTACTTC
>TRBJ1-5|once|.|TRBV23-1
CASSQKSTSNQPQHF
TGCGCCAGCAGTCAAAAGAGTACGAGCAATCAGCCCCAGCATTTT
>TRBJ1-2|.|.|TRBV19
CASSSRGRGGYTF
TGTGCCAGTAGTAGCAGGGGTAGGGGTGGCTACACCTTC
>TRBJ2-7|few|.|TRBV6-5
CASSYSIRESYEQYF
TGTGCCAGCAGTTACTCGATAAGGGAGTCCTACGAGCAGTACTTC
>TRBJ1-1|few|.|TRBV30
CAWTRVAEAFF
TGTGCCTGGACTAGGGTCGCTGAAGCTTTCTTT
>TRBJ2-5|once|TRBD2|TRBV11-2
CASSFTSGGEETQYF
TGTGCCAGCAGCTTTACTAGCGGGGGGGAAGAGACCCAGTACTTC
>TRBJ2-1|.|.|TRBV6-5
CASSRRAGNEQFF
TGTGCCAGCAGCCGTCGCGCGGGAAATGAGCAGTTCTTC
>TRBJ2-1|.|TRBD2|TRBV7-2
CASSLYTSAYNEQFF
TGTGCCAGCAGCTTATATACTAGCGCCTACAATGAGCAGTTCTTC
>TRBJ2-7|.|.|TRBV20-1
CSASGSYEQYF
TGCAGTGCTAGTGGTAGCTACGAGCAGTACTTC
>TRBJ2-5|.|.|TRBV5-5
CASSLPGRETQYF
TGTGCCAGCAGCTTGCCAGGGAGAGAGACCCAGTACTTC
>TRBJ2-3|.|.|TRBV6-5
CASRQGYTQYF
TGTGCCAGCAGGCAGGGTTATACGCAGTATTTT
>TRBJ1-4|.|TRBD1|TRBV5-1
CASSLGQGITNEKLFF
TGCGCCAGCAGCTTGGGACAGGGGATAACTAATGAAAAACTGTTTTTT
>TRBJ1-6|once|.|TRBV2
CASRARSSYNSPLHF
TGTGCCAGCAGAGCTAGGAGCTCCTATAATTCACCCCTCCACTTT
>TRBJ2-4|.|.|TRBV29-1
CSVGENRVIQYF
TGCAGCGTTGGAGAGAATCGGGTCATTCAGTACTTC
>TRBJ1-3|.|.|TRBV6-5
CASSYSRRGSGNTIYF
TGTGCCAGCAGTTACTCGCGGCGGGGCTCTGGAAACACCATATATTTT
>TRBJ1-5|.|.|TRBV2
CASRVGLSNQPQHF
TGTGCCAGCAGGGTCGGACTTAGCAATCAGCCCCAGCATTTT
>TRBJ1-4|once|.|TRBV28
CASSTLAGRNEKLFF
TGTGCCAGCAGCACACTTGCAGGGCGTAACGAAAAACTGTTTTTT
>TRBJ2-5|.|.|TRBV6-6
CASRIYHQRETQYF
TGTGCCAGCAGGATCTACCACCAAAGGGAGACCCAGTACTTC
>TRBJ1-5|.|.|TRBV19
CASSIEQSFRQPQHF
TGTGCCAGTAGTATAGAGCAGTCGTTCAGACAGCCCCAGCATTTT
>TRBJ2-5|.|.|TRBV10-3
CAIGGGQETQYF
TGTGCCATTGGGGGTGGCCAAGAGACCCAGTACTTC
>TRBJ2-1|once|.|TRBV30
CAWSDTITFYNEQFF
TGTGCCTGGAGTGACACTATCACTTTTTACAATGAGCAGTTCTTC
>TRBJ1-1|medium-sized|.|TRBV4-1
CASSQWTLLNTEAFF
TGCGCCAGCAGCCAATGGACCTTACTGAACACTGAAGCTTTCTTT
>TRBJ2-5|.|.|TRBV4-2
CASSQEGLEETQYF
TGTGCCAGCAGCCAAGAGGGACTTGAAGAGACCCAGTACTTC
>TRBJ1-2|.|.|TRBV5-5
CASIQISGANYGYTF
TGTGCCAGCATCCAAATATCAGGGGCCAACTATGGCTACACCTTC
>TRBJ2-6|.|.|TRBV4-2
CASSQEPAGSGANVLTF
TGTGCCAGCAGCCAAGAACCGGCGGGATCTGGGGCCAACGTCCTGACTTTC
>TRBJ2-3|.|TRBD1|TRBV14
CASSNWQGAADTQYF
TGTGCCAGCAGCAACTGGCAGGGGGCGGCAGATACGCAGTATTTT
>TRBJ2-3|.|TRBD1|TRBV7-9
CASSLSTGKDTQYF
TGTGCCAGCAGCTTATCGACAGGGAAAGATACGCAGTATTTT
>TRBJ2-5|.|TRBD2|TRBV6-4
CASSDSTLRGIQETQYF
TGTGCCAGCAGTGACTCCACCCTGCGGGGGATACAAGAGACCCAGTACTTC
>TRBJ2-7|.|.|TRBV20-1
CSGGQAYEQYF
TGCAGTGGGGGGCAGGCCTACGAGCAGTACTTC
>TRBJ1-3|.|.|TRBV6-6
CASIHFGVTGNTIYF
TGTGCCAGCATCCATTTTGGGGTAACTGGAAACACCATATATTTT
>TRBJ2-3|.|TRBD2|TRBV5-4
CASSLAGGVSTDTQYF
TGTGCCAGCAGCTTGGCGGGAGGGGTGAGCACAGATACGCAGTATTTT
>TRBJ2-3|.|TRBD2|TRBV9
CASSAGTSGGIFTDTQYF
TGTGCCAGCAGCGCTGGGACTAGCGGGGGGATATTCACAGATACGCAGTATTTT
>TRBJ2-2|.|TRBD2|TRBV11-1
CASSLWLAGGPNTGELFF
TGTGCCAGCAGCTTATGGCTAGCGGGGGGGCCGAACACCGGGGAGCTGTTTTTT
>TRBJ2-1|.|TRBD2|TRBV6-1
CASTPRRGDYNEQFF
TGTGCCAGCACACCCCGGCGGGGGGATTACAATGAGCAGTTCTTC
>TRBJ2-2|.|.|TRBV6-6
CASSYGFTRPTGELFF
TGTGCCAGCAGTTACGGTTTCACCCGGCCCACCGGGGAGCTGTTTTTT
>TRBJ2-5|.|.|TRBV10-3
CAIGGSTETQYF
TGTGCCATCGGAGGTAGCACGGAGACCCAGTACTTC
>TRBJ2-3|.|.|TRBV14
CASSQDAEDWHHTDTQYF
TGTGCCAGCAGCCAAGATGCGGAGGATTGGCACCACACAGATACGCAGTATTTT
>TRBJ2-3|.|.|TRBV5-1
CASSLAKQSTDTQYF
TGCGCCAGCAGCTTGGCCAAACAATCCACAGATACGCAGTATTTT
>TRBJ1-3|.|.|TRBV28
CASSSRVNSGNTIYF
TGTGCCAGCAGCTCCAGGGTGAACTCTGGAAACACCATATATTTT
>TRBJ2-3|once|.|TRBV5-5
CASSLGTVAVDTQYF
TGTGCCAGCAGCCTCGGGACGGTCGCCGTAGATACGCAGTATTTT
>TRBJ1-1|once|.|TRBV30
CAWSVRLGSEWNTEAFF
TGTGCCTGGAGTGTACGTTTGGGCAGCGAATGGAACACTGAAGCTTTCTTT
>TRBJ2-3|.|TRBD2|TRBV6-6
CASILSGGVSTDTQYF
TGTGCCAGCATCCTTAGCGGGGGGGTTAGCACAGATACGCAGTATTTT